These T cell receptor beta chains were read from a single sample in a study of OX40 agonist ivuxolimab in advanced cancers. Profiled with immunoSEQ multiplex PCR; TCRdb holds only in-frame clones, not every one. The data contain fewer than 120,000 clones, roughly nine tenths of them singletons. The sample here was CD4+ or CD8+ T cells sorted from blood, taken in a trial of the OX40 agonist ivuxolimab. These receptors originate from an adult with an advanced solid tumor such as melanoma, head and neck, liver or kidney cancer. Both conserved end residues are part of each CDR3. D genes are given only for firm matches. Part of the rows lack a size; the others show once, few, many or a class for expanded clones.

CDR3 length,J gene,clone size,V gene,D gene,CDR3 protein,CDR3 DNA
12,TRBJ2-7,NA,TRBV5-6,NA,CASSLVGYEQYF,TGTGCCAGCAGCTTGGTGGGCTACGAGCAGTACTTC
18,TRBJ2-7,NA,TRBV19,NA,CASSKDKEQLRGAYEQYF,TGTGCCAGTAGTAAAGACAAGGAGCAGTTACGAGGGGCCTACGAGCAGTACTTC
14,TRBJ1-1,NA,TRBV29-1,NA,CSVVVTVSNTEAFF,TGCAGCGTGGTGGTGACAGTGTCTAACACTGAAGCTTTCTTT
18,TRBJ2-1,NA,TRBV7-2,TRBD2,CASSHRTSGSGTYNEQFF,TGTGCCAGCAGCCACCGGACTAGCGGGAGCGGGACCTACAATGAGCAGTTCTTC
15,TRBJ2-7,few,TRBV15,NA,CATSRDERGVEEQYF,TGTGCCACCAGCAGAGATGAGAGGGGGGTCGAGGAGCAGTACTTC
14,TRBJ2-2,NA,TRBV29-1,NA,CSVRVQGNTGELFF,TGCAGCGTCCGGGTACAGGGGAACACCGGGGAGCTGTTTTTT
16,TRBJ2-1,NA,TRBV19,NA,CASSIDGGASYNEQFF,TGTGCCAGTAGTATAGATGGGGGAGCCTCCTACAATGAGCAGTTCTTC
13,TRBJ1-1,NA,TRBV6-5,NA,CASKPTANYEAFF,TGTGCCAGCAAGCCGACAGCGAACTATGAAGCTTTCTTT
17,TRBJ2-6,NA,TRBV7-8,NA,CASGNGHPLSGANVLTF,TGTGCCAGCGGAAATGGACACCCTCTTTCTGGGGCCAACGTCCTGACTTTC
16,TRBJ1-5,NA,TRBV19,NA,CASQRLGAHGNQPQHF,TGTGCCAGCCAACGACTCGGGGCTCACGGCAATCAGCCCCAGCATTTT
14,TRBJ2-3,NA,TRBV7-2,NA,CASSRFSGTDTQYF,TGTGCCAGCAGCCGCTTTTCCGGCACAGATACGCAGTATTTT
15,TRBJ2-1,NA,TRBV11-2,TRBD2,CASSILAGAGNEQFF,TGTGCCAGCAGCATACTAGCGGGGGCCGGGAATGAGCAGTTCTTC
14,TRBJ1-1,NA,TRBV18,NA,CASSPNVGNTEAFF,TGTGCCAGCTCACCGAACGTAGGGAACACTGAAGCTTTCTTT
13,TRBJ1-2,NA,TRBV28,NA,CATKEILNYGYTF,TGTGCCACCAAGGAAATATTGAACTATGGCTACACCTTC
16,TRBJ2-7,NA,TRBV11-1,NA,CASSLDSETAAYEQYF,TGTGCCAGCAGCTTAGATTCGGAGACAGCAGCCTACGAGCAGTACTTC
14,TRBJ2-2,NA,TRBV19,NA,CASSNAMGSGELFF,TGTGCCAGTAGTAACGCGATGGGTTCCGGGGAGCTGTTTTTT
13,TRBJ2-2,NA,TRBV18,NA,CASSPPLTGELFF,TGTGCCAGCTCACCACCTTTAACCGGGGAGCTGTTTTTT
15,TRBJ2-1,NA,TRBV7-9,TRBD2,CASSFSGGAIYEQFF,TGTGCCAGCAGCTTTAGCGGGGGGGCTATCTATGAGCAGTTCTTC
14,TRBJ1-1,NA,TRBV7-8,NA,CASSLYQENTEAFF,TGTGCCAGCAGCTTATACCAGGAGAACACTGAAGCTTTCTTT
13,TRBJ2-7,NA,TRBV27,NA,CASSLDRTYEQYF,TGTGCCAGCAGTTTAGACAGAACCTACGAGCAGTACTTC
13,TRBJ2-1,few,TRBV6-6,TRBD1,CASSYAGGNEQFF,TGTGCCAGCAGTTACGCAGGGGGCAATGAGCAGTTCTTC
14,TRBJ1-2,NA,TRBV6-1,NA,CASSVAVEVYGYTF,TGTGCCAGCAGTGTAGCGGTAGAAGTTTATGGCTACACCTTC
12,TRBJ1-5,NA,TRBV7-9,NA,CASSLPGEPQHF,TGTGCCAGCAGCTTACCCGGAGAGCCCCAGCATTTT
14,TRBJ1-1,NA,TRBV6-6,NA,CASIKGRENTEAFF,TGTGCCAGCATTAAGGGACGGGAGAACACTGAAGCTTTCTTT
17,TRBJ2-3,NA,TRBV4-3,TRBD2,CASSQFEGTRYTDTQYF,TGCGCCAGCAGCCAATTTGAAGGGACTAGATACACAGATACGCAGTATTTT
17,TRBJ2-1,NA,TRBV18,TRBD1,CASSPWVRQGMAREQFF,TGTGCCAGCTCACCATGGGTACGACAGGGGATGGCGAGGGAGCAGTTCTTC
14,TRBJ1-2,once,TRBV5-4,TRBD1,CASSMGQGASGYTF,TGTGCCAGCAGCATGGGACAGGGGGCGAGCGGCTACACCTTC
15,TRBJ2-5,NA,TRBV6-1,TRBD2,CASNRASGGGETQYF,TGTGCCAGCAACAGAGCTAGCGGGGGAGGGGAGACCCAGTACTTC
16,TRBJ2-3,NA,TRBV7-2,NA,CASSAGLLIGTDTQYF,TGTGCCAGCAGCGCCGGACTTTTAATTGGCACAGATACGCAGTATTTT
14,TRBJ2-7,once,TRBV7-9,TRBD1,CASSPTGGTGEQYF,TGTGCCAGCAGCCCCACAGGGGGGACAGGCGAGCAGTACTTC
15,TRBJ1-5,NA,TRBV5-1,NA,CASSLEGRRDQPQHF,TGCGCCAGCAGCTTGGAGGGACGGAGAGATCAGCCCCAGCATTTT
16,TRBJ1-3,NA,TRBV5-4,TRBD1,CASSLGTGGPGNTIYF,TGTGCCAGCAGCTTGGGGACAGGGGGACCTGGAAACACCATATATTTT
16,TRBJ2-7,NA,TRBV4-2,NA,CASSLRGTYSSYEQYF,TGTGCCAGCAGCCTCCGCGGGACATATAGCTCCTACGAGCAGTACTTC
15,TRBJ2-2,NA,TRBV4-3,NA,CASSGRLVNTGELFF,TGCGCCAGCAGCGGAAGACTAGTGAACACCGGGGAGCTGTTTTTT
15,TRBJ2-3,NA,TRBV10-3,TRBD2,CAISEQIEGLGGLYF,TGTGCCATCAGTGAACAGATTGAGGGACTAGGGGGACTGTATTTT
11,TRBJ1-2,NA,TRBV30,NA,CAWRIEYGYTF,TGTGCCTGGAGAATTGAGTACGGCTACACCTTC
15,TRBJ1-6,once,TRBV6-5,NA,CASSYSGRFNSPLHF,TGTGCCAGCAGTTACTCGGGACGGTTTAATTCACCCCTCCACTTT
15,TRBJ1-5,NA,TRBV6-6,NA,CASSLGRYSNQPQHF,TGTGCCAGCAGTTTGGGACGTTATAGCAATCAGCCCCAGCATTTT
16,TRBJ1-2,NA,TRBV6-5,TRBD1,CASSYTRTGGTYGYTF,TGTGCCAGCAGTTACACCCGGACAGGGGGTACCTATGGCTACACCTTC
14,TRBJ1-1,NA,TRBV12-5,NA,CASAWGTGNTEAFF,TGTGCTAGCGCCTGGGGGACGGGAAACACTGAAGCTTTCTTT
16,TRBJ2-7,NA,TRBV7-2,NA,CASSLIGSPTRGAQYF,TGTGCCAGCAGCTTAATCGGTTCGCCGACCCGGGGAGCGCAGTACTTC
16,TRBJ2-3,NA,TRBV19,NA,CASSMNVGEITDTQYF,TGTGCCAGTAGTATGAATGTCGGGGAGATAACAGATACGCAGTATTTT
15,TRBJ2-7,NA,TRBV9,NA,CASSVRSGEALEQYF,TGTGCCAGCAGCGTAAGGTCAGGGGAGGCCCTCGAGCAGTACTTC